One and the same sample provided the 8 T cell receptor beta chains below, sequenced in a study of blood T cell repertoires in COVID-19 (dated by TCRdb to the early 2020s). Libraries were made using the immunoSEQ multiplex PCR assay. TCRdb holds this immuneACCESS table with in-frame rearrangements only. Some clones are missing; in checked studies, unresolved V genes explain under half, and the rest has no known cause. The sample table lists under 60,000 clones, approximately 88% of them with a count of one. About 9.4% of the sample comes from the top ten. Sample: peripheral blood. All receptors derive from a man aged 25-45 years with COVID-19, enrolled during active disease.

This chain uses TRBV6-2 or TRBV6-3 with TRBJ1-5; weak D call: TRBD1 (5 bases). The germline V gene encodes CDR1 MNHEY and CDR2 SVGEGT. Trimming removed 5 bases from V and 0 bases from J, with 11 bases in between. The CDR3 consists of 15 residues. CDR3 nucleotides: TGTGCCAGCAGTACCAGGGACTATAGCAATCAGCCCCAGCATTTT. It encodes CASSTRDYSNQPQHF.

CDR3 nucleotide sequence: TGTGCCAGCAGCTTGAGCGGGTTCGACAATGAGCAGTTCTTC. This translates into CASSLSGFDNEQFF. The V and J genes are TRBV5-8 and TRBJ2-1; D is perhaps TRBD2 (6 bases). The V end was cut by 1 base, the J end by 5 bases, with 10 bases between. The CDR3 has 14 amino acids. From germline, CDR1 is SGHTS and CDR2 YDEGEE.

The J gene is TRBJ1-2, the V gene TRBV28, with TRBD1 identical over 7 bases. Trimming removed 6 bases from V and 4 bases from J; junction bases left unmatched: 14. This CDR3 is built from 16 residues. Per germline, CDR1 MDHEN and CDR2 SYDVKM. The CDR3: CASSSVGQAPSYGYTF. The DNA for the CDR3 is TGTGCCAGCAGCTCAGTTGGACAGGCCCCTTCCTATGGCTACACCTTC.

This rearrangement joins TRBV7-8 to TRBJ1-6; TRBD1 matches at 7 bases. Looked up from germline, CDR1 is SGHVS and CDR2 is FQNEAQ. The trim removed 4 bases at V and 9 bases at J, leaving 6 bases unmatched. The CDR3 is made up of 14 amino acids. CDR3 region: CASSSGTEISPLHF. In DNA form, the CDR3 reads TGTGCCAGCAGCTCCGGGACAGAAATTTCACCCCTCCACTTT. Full variable domain (outside the CDR3, taken from reference TRBV7-8 and TRBJ1-6): GAGVSQSPRYKVAKRGQDVALRCDPISGHVSLFWYQQALGQGPEFLTYFQNEAQLDKSGLPSDRFFAERPEGSVSTLKIQRTQQEDSAVYLCASSSGTEISPLHFGNGTRLTVT.

The genes are TRBV12-3 or TRBV12-4 and TRBJ2-7, with D uncertain. Trimming removed 2 bases at V and 7 bases at J, with 6 bases between. The CDR3 contains 11 residues. The CDR3 nucleotides are TGTGCCAGCAGTTTAAACAGAGAGCAGTACTTC. Encoded protein: CASSLNREQYF.

The table lists this clone with a count of one. The V and J genes are TRBV24-1 and TRBJ1-1; 7 bases are a match to TRBD1. V lost 2 bases and J lost 8; bases outside the gene matches: 4. Germline V gene lookup returns CDR1 KGHDR and CDR2 SFDVKD. CDR3 length: 13 residues. The CDR3 region has the DNA TGTGCCACCAGTGATTGGGACAGTCTGGAAGCTTTCTTT. Protein sequence: CATSDWDSLEAFF.

This chain links TRBV19 with TRBJ1-3, with D maybe TRBD1 (6 bases). The germline V and J ends were trimmed by 9 bases and 2 bases, with 14 bases remaining between them. The germline CDR1 and CDR2 sequences are LNHDA and SQIVND (reference sequence). CDR3 size: 14 residues. The CDR3 is CASVNRDTGNTIYF. The CDR3 DNA is TGTGCCAGCGTTAACCGGGACACTGGAAACACCATATATTTT.

The V and J genes are TRBV28 and TRBJ1-1; D possibly corresponds to TRBD1 (5 bases). CDR1 is MDHEN and CDR2 is SYDVKM in the germline V gene. The CDR3 length is 14 residues. Trimming cost V 7 bases and J 1 base, with 13 bases left between them. The CDR3 DNA follows: TGTGCCAGCACCCCCGGGGGAACGAACACTGAAGCTTTCTTT. Translated: CASTPGGTNTEAFF.